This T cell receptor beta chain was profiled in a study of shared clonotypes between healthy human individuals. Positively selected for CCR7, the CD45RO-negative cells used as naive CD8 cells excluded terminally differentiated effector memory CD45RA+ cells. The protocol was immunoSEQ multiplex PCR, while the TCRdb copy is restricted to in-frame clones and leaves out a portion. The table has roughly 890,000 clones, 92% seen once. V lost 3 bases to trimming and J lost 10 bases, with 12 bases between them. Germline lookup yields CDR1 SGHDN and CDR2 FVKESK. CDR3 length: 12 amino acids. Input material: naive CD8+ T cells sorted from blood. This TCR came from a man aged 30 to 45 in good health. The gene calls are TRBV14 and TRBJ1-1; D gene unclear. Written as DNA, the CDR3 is TGTGCCAGCAGCCAGGTCTACAATCGAGCTTTCTTT. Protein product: CASSQVYNRAFF.